One T cell receptor (beta chain) is described in this entry. The antigen is not known. This CDR3 has 13 amino acids. Germline trimming cut 8 bases from V and 7 bases from J; bases unmatched to any gene: 7. Germline V gene sequence: CDR1 SGHTA, CDR2 FQGNSA. TCRdb reanalysed the RT-PCR reads using MiXCR and keeps one entry per CDR3 protein. The sample gives approximately 680,000 distinct CDR3 sequences, around 16% of which show up once; more than 9% is in the top ten. This sample is part of a study of response to subunit inactivated influenza vaccine. Findings and caveats of the study: Authors suggested each seasonal flu vaccination may recruit only limited numbers of new T cells.

Source: PBMCs from blood, taken 11 to 12 days after vaccination. The rearrangement joins TRBV7-2 to TRBJ1-4; 7 bases agree with TRBD1. The TCR comes from a man between 45 and 60 years old who received an inactivated influenza vaccine. The CDR3 is CASGDRASEKLFF. CDR3 DNA: TGTGCCAGCGGAGACAGGGCTTCTGAAAAACTGTTTTTT. Using reference TRBV7-2 and TRBJ1-4 for the parts outside the CDR3, the full variable domain is GAGVSQSPSNKVTEKGKDVELRCDPISGHTALYWYRQSLGQGLEFLIYFQGNSAPDKSGLPSDRFSAERTGGSVSTLTIQRTQQEDSAVYLCASGDRASEKLFFGSGTQLSVL.